The 16 T cell receptor beta chains given below trace back to one sample, sequenced in a study of tumor-infiltrating lymphocytes in primary liver carcinoma. Production of TCR beta cDNA used around 460 ng total RNA together with a constant-region primer. Three-round nested multiplex PCR performed with slightly modified ARM-PCR produced the TCR beta libraries. Rounds one and two of PCR, each of about 10 cycles, were primed with TRBV1-TRBV30 forward primers and a C-beta reverse primer. TCRdb fed the multiplex PCR reads into MiXCR, producing one record per CDR3 protein. This sample has 300,000 to 400,000 distinct CDR3 sequences, with less than 75% found just once. Unsorted whole blood supplied the blood RNA, and germline DNA was isolated too. The sequencing input was peripheral blood. The receptors derive from a middle-aged man with primary liver carcinoma and hepatitis B virus infection.

The rearrangement links TRBV11-2 to TRBJ2-3; D is perhaps TRBD2 (5 bases). This CDR3 contains 15 residues. CDR1 SGHAT and CDR2 FQNNGV come from the germline V gene. Trimming pared 7 bases from V and 4 bases from J, leaving 18 bases between. The CDR3 DNA is TGTGCCAGCACCTTTTTGTCAGGAGGTGCAGATACGCAGTATTTT. Amino acid sequence: CASTFLSGGADTQYF.

The chain carries TRBV11-2 and TRBJ2-1; TRBD2 agrees at 10 bases. The germline gives CDR1 SGHAT, CDR2 FQNNGV. Germline trimming cut 4 bases from V and 7 bases from J; bases unmatched to any gene: 7. This CDR3 comprises 15 residues. Here the CDR3 reads CASSSVAGGENEQFF. In nucleotides, the CDR3 is TGTGCCAGCAGCTCCGTAGCGGGAGGAGAGAATGAGCAGTTCTTC.

A remark on this clonotype: A clone one base away is much larger, so this may be a read error. V usage is TRBV7-9 and J usage is TRBJ2-1; D unclear. CDR3 length equals 14 residues. Trimming cost V 8 bases and J 7 bases, with 18 bases left between them. The V gene's germline CDR1 is SEHNR and CDR2 FQNEAQ (reference sequence). CDR3 sequence (DNA): TGTGCCAGCGGTCTTTCGAAGGTTGGGAATGAGCAGTTCTTC. Amino acids: CASGLSKVGNEQFF.

The V gene is TRBV11-1, the J gene TRBJ1-1, with D possibly being TRBD1 (5 bases). Deletions cut 5 bases from V and 6 bases from J, with 16 bases between. CDR1 SGHAT and CDR2 FQDESV come from the germline V gene (reference sequence). The CDR3 is made up of 14 amino acids. The CDR3 sequence is CASSAGPRESEAFF. The CDR3 DNA is TGTGCCAGCAGCGCCGGGCCCAGGGAGTCTGAAGCTTTCTTT. The full variable domain, completed using reference TRBV11-1 and TRBJ1-1, is EAEVAQSPRYKITEKSQAVAFWCDPISGHATLYWYRQILGQGPELLVQFQDESVVDDSQLPKDRFSAERLKGVDSTLKIQPAELGDSAMYLCASSAGPRESEAFFGQGTRLTVV.

Regarding this clonotype: Without the conserved terminal phenylalanine or tryptophan, this CDR3 likely stems from a read error. This chain joins TRBV5-6 and TRBJ1-2, with D perhaps matching TRBD1 (6 bases). V was trimmed by 7 bases and J by 11 bases, leaving 21 bases between them. Germline V gene lookup returns CDR1 SGHDT and CDR2 YYEEEE. This CDR3 comprises 13 residues. The CDR3 DNA sequence: TGTGCCAGCGTCGGGACATCGGTCGGTGGGTACACCTTA. Protein: CASVGTSVGGYTL.

This chain connects TRBV6-1 to TRBJ2-1, with a weak D call TRBD2 (6 bases). CDR3 length: 15 residues. The germline CDR1 and CDR2 sequences are MNHNS and SASEGT. The CDR3 loop is CVSSDRGDSYNEQFF. CDR3 nucleotide sequence: TGTGTCAGTAGTGATCGTGGGGACTCTTACAATGAGCAGTTCTTC.

This clonotype was counted at least ten times. CDR3 amino acids: CASTKGSGRETQYF. The CDR3 DNA sequence: TGTGCCAGCACCAAGGGCTCGGGGCGGGAGACCCAGTACTTC. The rearrangement joins TRBV6-6 to TRBJ2-5; D could derive from TRBD1 or TRBD2 (5 bases each). The germline V gene encodes CDR1 MNHNY and CDR2 SVGAGI (reference sequence). V was clipped by 7 bases and J by 5 bases, with 17 bases between them. This CDR3 comprises 14 residues.

The CDR3 nucleotides read TGTGCCAGCAGTGATTCCCGGGGCACAGATACGCAGTATTTT. Protein: CASSDSRGTDTQYF. The J gene is TRBJ2-3, the V gene TRBV25-1; D call uncertain. This CDR3 region has 14 residues. V dropped 3 bases and J dropped 1 base, with 8 bases sitting between them. Germline V gene data show CDR1 as MGHDK and CDR2 as SYGVNS.

On this clonotype itself: At one end the junction does not follow the germline gene, possibly because of a read error. This chain connects TRBV10-3 to TRBJ2-7; 16 bases match TRBD2. The CDR3 is 19 residues long. The germline gives CDR1 ENHRY, CDR2 SYGVKD. CDR3 DNA sequence: TGCGCCATCACCAAACGATCGGGACTAGCGGGAGGGTTCTTCTACGAGCAGTACTTC. This codes for CAITKRSGLAGGFFYEQYF.

This clonotype has ten or more counts. The chain combines TRBV6-1 with TRBJ2-2, with D uncertain. Trimming took off 2 bases at V and 7 bases at J, with 20 bases between the two ends. The length of the CDR3 is 17 residues. CDR1 and CDR2 from the germline V gene are MNHNS and SASEGT. Here the CDR3 reads CASSEIGWQALDGELFF. For the CDR3, the DNA is TGTGCCAGCAGTGAAATCGGATGGCAGGCCCTCGACGGGGAGCTGTTTTTT.

About this clonotype: The junction departs from the called germline gene at one end, perhaps through a read error. The chain carries TRBV13 and TRBJ2-6; possible D gene TRBD1, 5 bases. The germline gives CDR1 PRHDT, CDR2 FYEKMQ (reference sequence). CDR3 length equals 17 residues. The CDR3, as DNA: TGTGCCAGCACCATTTACCTGTACGGCTCTGGGGCCAACGTCCTTACTTTC. Translated, it gives CASTIYLYGSGANVLTF. Looking up the rest from reference TRBV13 and TRBJ2-6 gives the full variable domain: AAGVIQSPRHLIKEKRETATLKCYPIPRHDTVYWYQQGPGQDPQFLISFYEKMQSDKGSIPDRFSAQQFSDYHSELNMSSLELGDSALYFCASTIYLYGSGANVLTFGAGSRLTVL.

Regarding this clonotype: A single base separates this from a much larger clone, so it may be a read error. The chain links TRBV7-8 to TRBJ2-3; no clear D gene. Germline V CDR1 and CDR2: SGHVS, FQNEAQ. This CDR3 is 14 amino acids long. V was shortened by 5 bases and J by 1 base, with 10 bases between the two germline ends. CDR3 coding DNA: TGTGCCAGCAGCCCTACTCCGGGCACAGATACGCAGTATTTT. This encodes CASSPTPGTDTQYF.

This clonotype has just a few counts. The conserved closing phenylalanine or tryptophan is absent in this CDR3, likely reflecting a read error. V is TRBV11-2 and J is TRBJ2-2; 9 nucleotides line up with TRBD2. The CDR3 is 16 amino acids. The V gene end was trimmed by 1 base and the J gene end by 5 bases; junction bases not matched to a gene: 5. The germline gives CDR1 SGHAT, CDR2 FQNNGV. In nucleotides, the CDR3 is TGTGCCAGCAGCTTAGTGGCGCTAGCGGGAACCGGGGAGCTGTTTATT. Amino acid sequence: CASSLVALAGTGELFI.

Comments on this clonotype: At one boundary the junction diverges from the germline segment, which might be a read error. V is TRBV12-3 or TRBV12-4 and J is TRBJ2-2; no clear D gene. CDR3 size: 13 residues. Written as DNA, the CDR3 is TGTGTCAGCAGCCACTACTCGTACCGGGAGCTGTTTTTT. This codes for CVSSHYSYRELFF.

Details on this clonotype: Here the CDR3 omits its conserved ending phenylalanine or tryptophan, so a read error is the likely source. The chain employs TRBV29-1 and TRBJ2-3; D remains ambiguous. Germline V gene lookup returns CDR1 SQVTM and CDR2 ANQGSEA. Trimming removed 3 bases from V and 4 bases from J, with 11 bases in between. The CDR3 spans 13 residues. The CDR3 DNA follows: TGCAGCGTTGAGGAGCAGGCCGCAGATACGCAGTATCTT. It translates to CSVEEQAADTQYL.

The chain joins TRBV5-1 to TRBJ1-5; D gene unclear. Deletions cut 3 bases from V and 0 bases from J, with 10 bases between. The germline CDR1 and CDR2 sequences are SGHRS and YFSETQ. The CDR3 covers 15 residues. The CDR3 coding sequence is TGCGCCAGCAGCTCCGATGGGGATAGCAATCAGCCCCAGCATTTT. This sequence encodes CASSSDGDSNQPQHF.